The present T cell receptor beta chain was sequenced within a study of T cells in localized non-small cell lung cancer. Study conclusions and caveats: Because only a single region of the tumor was sequenced, heterogeneity remains possible. Median 57 top-100 tumor clones were shared with paired adjacent lung. Adjacent uninvolved lung tissue had the highest T cell clonality, exceeding tumor.

CDR1 and CDR2 (germline): SQVTM, ANQGSEA. The CDR3 sequence is 12 residues long. Trimming removed 8 bases from V and 3 bases from J, with 11 bases in between. Only in-frame clones appear in the TCRdb table, and some are missing; sequencing was by immunoSEQ multiplex PCR. The sample lists approximately 1,500 clones; approximately 25% were seen once. Researchers cut adjacent lung at least 2 cm from the tumor margin, and it showed no atypia. Remarks on this clone: Its antigen remains unidentified.

The receptor's source is a female donor over 55 with stage II lung adenocarcinoma. Sample: normal lung tissue next to the tumor, taken before any cancer treatment. The gene calls are TRBV29-1 and TRBJ2-4; TRBD2 is a possible D gene (6 bases). CDR3 bases: TGCAGCCATTTGGGGGGCAAAAACATTCAGTACTTC. It yields the protein CSHLGGKNIQYF.